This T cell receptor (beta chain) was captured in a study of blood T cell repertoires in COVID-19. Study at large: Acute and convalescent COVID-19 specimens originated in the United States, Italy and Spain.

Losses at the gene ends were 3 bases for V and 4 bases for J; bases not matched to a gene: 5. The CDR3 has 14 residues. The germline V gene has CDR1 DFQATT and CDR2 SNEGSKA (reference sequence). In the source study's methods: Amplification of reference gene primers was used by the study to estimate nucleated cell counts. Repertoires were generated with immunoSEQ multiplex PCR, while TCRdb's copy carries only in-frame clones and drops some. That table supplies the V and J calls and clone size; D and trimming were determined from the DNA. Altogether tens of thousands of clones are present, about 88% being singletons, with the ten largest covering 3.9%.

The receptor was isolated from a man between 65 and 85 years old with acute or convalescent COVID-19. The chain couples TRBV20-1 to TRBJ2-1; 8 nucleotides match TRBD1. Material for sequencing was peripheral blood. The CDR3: CSASADRDYNEQFF. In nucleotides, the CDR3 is TGCAGTGCTAGTGCGGACAGGGATTACAATGAGCAGTTCTTC.